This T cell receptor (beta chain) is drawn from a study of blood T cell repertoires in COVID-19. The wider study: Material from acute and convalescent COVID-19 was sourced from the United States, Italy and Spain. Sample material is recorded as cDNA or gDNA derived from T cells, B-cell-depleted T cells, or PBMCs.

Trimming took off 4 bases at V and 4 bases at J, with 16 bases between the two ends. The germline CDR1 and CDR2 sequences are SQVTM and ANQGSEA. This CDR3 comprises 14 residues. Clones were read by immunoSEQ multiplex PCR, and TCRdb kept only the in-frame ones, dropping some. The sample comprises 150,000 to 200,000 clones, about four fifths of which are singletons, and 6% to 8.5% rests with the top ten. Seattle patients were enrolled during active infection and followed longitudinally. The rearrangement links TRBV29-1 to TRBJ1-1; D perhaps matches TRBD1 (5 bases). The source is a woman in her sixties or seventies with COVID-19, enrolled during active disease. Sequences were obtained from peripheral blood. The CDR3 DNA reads TGCAGCGTTGCCCGGCAGGGCTTGAGCACTGAAGCTTTCTTT. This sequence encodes CSVARQGLSTEAFF.